Presented here are 22 T cell receptor beta chains from one specimen sequenced in a study of blood T cell repertoires in COVID-19. The protocol was immunoSEQ multiplex PCR, while the TCRdb copy is restricted to in-frame clones and leaves out a portion. This table holds approximately 58,000 clones, more than 75% found once. The material sequenced was peripheral blood. The receptors derive from a man aged 35-49 years with active COVID-19.

Only a few counts were recorded for this clone. The chain links TRBV2 to TRBJ1-6; 10 bases map to TRBD1. The V segment lost 5 bases and the J segment 9 bases; nucleotides outside the gene matches: 7. Germline-derived CDR1 and CDR2 are SNHLY and FYNNEI. The CDR3 is made up of 15 amino acids. The CDR3 loop reads CASSFRDRGRSPLHF. The CDR3 DNA follows: TGTGCCAGCAGTTTCCGGGACAGGGGCCGTTCACCCCTCCACTTT.

Concerning this clone: The junction and the germline gene differ at one end; a read error may be behind it. The V and J genes are TRBV5-4 and TRBJ2-1, with TRBD2 matching over 7 bases. Germline V gene sequence: CDR1 SGHNT, CDR2 YYREEE (reference sequence). This CDR3 is built from 15 residues. The CDR3 DNA sequence: TGTGCCAGCAGCTTGGAACTAGCGAAATACAGTGAGCAGTTCTTC. It encodes CASSLELAKYSEQFF.

V and J are TRBV7-6 and TRBJ2-1, with 9 bases lining up with TRBD2. The germline V gene has CDR1 SGHVS and CDR2 FNYEAQ. CDR3 size: 15 residues. Trimming cost V 8 bases and J 9 bases; bases outside gene matches: 14. DNA of the CDR3: TGTGCCAGCGGGCGGGAGGGAACAGAGGGAGGTGAGCAGTTCTTC. This sequence encodes CASGREGTEGGEQFF.

This clone was seen just once. This chain connects TRBV28 to TRBJ2-5, with TRBD2 matching 10 bases. Germline V gene data show CDR1 as MDHEN and CDR2 as SYDVKM. Unmatched junction bases numbered 12, after V lost 10 bases and J lost 4 bases. This CDR3 has 15 residues. Here the CDR3 reads CATAGLASRRETQYF. The DNA for the CDR3 is TGTGCCACCGCGGGACTAGCGTCTCGGAGAGAGACCCAGTACTTC.

V is TRBV7-2 and J is TRBJ1-1; possibly TRBD1 for D (6 bases). The CDR3 sequence is 14 residues long. Germline CDR1 and CDR2: SGHTA and FQGNSA. V lost 5 bases to trimming and J lost 4 bases, with 14 bases between them. The CDR3 loop reads CASSRSGQATEAFF. In DNA form, the CDR3 reads TGTGCCAGCAGCCGCTCGGGACAAGCCACTGAAGCTTTCTTT.

The chain links TRBV5-1 to TRBJ1-5; D is ambiguous. The ends were cut back, 0 bases at V and 6 bases at J, with 10 bases in the middle. The CDR3 has 14 residues. CDR1 is SGHRS, CDR2 YFSETQ, per germline. The CDR3 coding sequence is TGCGCCAGCAGCTTGGGCCAGCGGGGTCAGCCCCAGCATTTT. Its translation is CASSLGQRGQPQHF.

The gene calls are TRBV5-4 and TRBJ2-3; D perhaps matches TRBD1 (6 bases). Per the germline V gene, CDR1 is SGHNT and CDR2 is YYREEE (reference sequence). The CDR3 extends over 17 amino acids. V dropped 4 bases and J dropped 0 bases, with 18 bases sitting between them. CDR3 loop: CASSPPLGAMSTDTQYF. The CDR3 DNA reads TGTGCCAGCAGCCCACCACTGGGGGCGATGAGCACAGATACGCAGTATTTT.

J is TRBJ1-2 and V is TRBV29-1; TRBD1 aligns across 7 bases. Germline trimming cut 1 base from V and 4 bases from J; bases unmatched to any gene: 15. Germline loops: CDR1 SQVTM, CDR2 ANQGSEA. The CDR3 is 17 residues long. Written as DNA, the CDR3 is TGCAGCGTTGAAGGGTCGCAAAAAGGGGGCGTCGGCTATGGCTACACCTTC. This codes for CSVEGSQKGGVGYGYTF.

The V and J genes are TRBV5-1 and TRBJ2-1; D is possibly TRBD1 (6 bases). Germline V gene lookup returns CDR1 SGHRS and CDR2 YFSETQ. The CDR3 runs to 13 residues. The V gene lost 2 bases and the J gene lost 8 bases, with 11 bases spanning the gap. The CDR3 reads CASSFTGNDEQFF. For the CDR3, the DNA is TGCGCCAGCAGCTTTACAGGGAACGATGAGCAGTTCTTC.

The J gene is TRBJ2-1, the V gene TRBV6-5; TRBD2 agrees at 7 bases. Germline CDR1 and CDR2: MNHEY and SVGAGI. V dropped 8 bases and J dropped 6; count of bases not matched to a gene: 7. CDR3 length: 13 amino acids. In nucleotides, the CDR3 is TGTGCCAGCTCGAAGAGCGGGACCAATGAGCAGTTCTTC. Its translation is CASSKSGTNEQFF.

The table lists this clone with a count of one. The CDR3 bases are TGCGCCAGCAGCCAGAGGGACAGTTCTAATTCACCCCTCCACTTT. Translating gives CASSQRDSSNSPLHF. This chain connects TRBV4-1 to TRBJ1-6; TRBD1 matches 7 bases. In germline, CDR1 is MGHRA, CDR2 YSYEKL. The length of the CDR3 is 15 residues. After removal of 3 bases from V and 6 bases from J, the junction contained 5 bases not matched to a gene.

The rearrangement links TRBV4-2 to TRBJ1-1; no firm D call. Trimming stripped 3 bases from V and 3 bases from J, with 8 bases between. The CDR3 is 13 amino acids. Germline V CDR1 and CDR2: LGHNA, YNFKEQ. The CDR3 is CASSQGADTEAFF. The CDR3 DNA reads TGTGCCAGCAGCCAGGGTGCGGACACTGAAGCTTTCTTT.

This rearrangement joins TRBV29-1 to TRBJ1-2; D call uncertain. CDR1 and CDR2 (germline): SQVTM, ANQGSEA. Between the trimmed V and J ends, which lost 7 bases and 3 bases, there was a span of 15 bases. CDR3 length: 13 amino acids. In nucleotides, the CDR3 is TGCAGCGGTCGGACTTCAAAGGACTATGGCTACACCTTC. Translated: CSGRTSKDYGYTF.

The chain joins TRBV28 to TRBJ2-7; D call uncertain. V lost 4 bases and J lost 2, with 6 bases in between. CDR1 and CDR2 from the germline V gene are MDHEN and SYDVKM. The CDR3 has 12 residues. CDR3 in amino acids: CASSYSTYEQYF. Here the CDR3 DNA reads TGTGCCAGCAGTTATAGTACCTACGAGCAGTACTTC.

This sequence joins TRBV2 and TRBJ2-3; 7 bases line up with TRBD2. The CDR3 runs to 12 residues. Unmatched junction bases numbered 2, after V lost 8 bases and J lost 3 bases. Germline V lookup: CDR1 SNHLY, CDR2 FYNNEI. CDR3 sequence: CASAGATDTQYF. Written as DNA, the CDR3 is TGTGCCAGCGCGGGAGCGACAGATACGCAGTATTTT.

Written as DNA, the CDR3 is TGTGCCAGCAGCCAATGGGGGGCAACTAATGAAAAACTGTTTTTT. It is translated as CASSQWGATNEKLFF. The chain combines TRBV3-1 (or the pseudogene TRBV3-2) with TRBJ1-4; the D gene is possibly TRBD1 (5 bases). V was clipped by 2 bases and J by 0 bases, with 7 bases between them. Germline assignment: CDR1 LGHDT and CDR2 YNNKEL (reference sequence). This CDR3 contains 15 residues.

The chain links TRBV2 to TRBJ2-1; perhaps TRBD2 as D (7 bases). Trimming removed 5 bases from V and 6 bases from J, with 17 bases in between. The CDR3 sequence is 15 residues long. In germline, CDR1 is SNHLY, CDR2 FYNNEI. CDR3 region: CASSTFKGGTNEQFF. In DNA form, the CDR3 reads TGTGCCAGCAGTACCTTCAAGGGGGGGACCAATGAGCAGTTCTTC.

V and J are TRBV5-5 and TRBJ2-3, with TRBD2 as a possible D gene (5 bases). Trimming took 1 base from V and 4 from J, leaving 10 bases between them. Germline V lookup: CDR1 SGHKS, CDR2 YYEKEE (reference sequence). The length of the CDR3 is 14 residues. This CDR3 reads CASSLILGADTQYF. The CDR3 DNA reads TGTGCCAGCAGCTTGATACTCGGGGCAGATACGCAGTATTTT.

The chain employs TRBV5-6 and TRBJ2-7; D uncertain. This CDR3 contains 15 residues. Germline assignment: CDR1 SGHDT and CDR2 YYEEEE. Trimming cost V 3 bases and J 2 bases, with 15 bases left between them. DNA for the CDR3: TGTGCCAGCAGCTCCTTTGACACCCGGACCTACGAGCAGTACTTC. The encoded protein is CASSSFDTRTYEQYF. Full variable domain (remainder filled in from reference TRBV5-6 and TRBJ2-7): DAGVTQSPTHLIKTRGQQVTLRCSPKSGHDTVSWYQQALGQGPQFIFQYYEEEERQRGNFPDRFSGHQFPNYSSELNVNALLLGDSALYLCASSSFDTRTYEQYFGPGTRLTVT.

The chain combines TRBV24-1 with TRBJ1-5, with 9 bases that match TRBD1. The CDR3 runs 16 residues. Germline V gene lookup returns CDR1 KGHDR and CDR2 SFDVKD. V was clipped by 3 bases and J by 4 bases; unmatched bases: 6. The CDR3 region has the DNA TGTGCCACCAGTGATCGTACGGGACAGGGAAATCAGCCCCAGCATTTT. It encodes CATSDRTGQGNQPQHF.

The chain employs TRBV5-6 and TRBJ2-1; 9 bases line up with TRBD2. Germline trimming cut 0 bases from V and 0 bases from J; bases unmatched to any gene: 10. This CDR3 spans 19 amino acids. CDR1 is SGHDT and CDR2 is YYEEEE in the germline V gene. The CDR3 protein is CASSLEAPGLAFSYNEQFF. The CDR3 DNA is TGTGCCAGCAGCTTGGAAGCACCGGGACTAGCCTTCTCCTACAATGAGCAGTTCTTC.

This clone was seen once. The V and J genes are TRBV7-7 and TRBJ1-3; TRBD1 agrees at 7 bases. CDR3 length equals 15 residues. Germline CDR1 is SSHAT and CDR2 is FNYEAQ (reference sequence). With 5 bases clipped from V and 2 bases from J, the junction kept 6 bases outside the gene matches. The CDR3 region has the DNA TGTGCCAGCAGCCAGAGACAGGGAGCTGGAAACACCATATATTTT. This encodes CASSQRQGAGNTIYF. The variable domain in full, completed from reference TRBV7-7 and TRBJ1-3, reads GAGVSQSPRYKVTKRGQDVTLRCDPISSHATLYWYQQALGQGPEFLTYFNYEAQPDKSGLPSDRFSAERPEGSISTLTIQRTEQRDSAMYRCASSQRQGAGNTIYFGEGSWLTVV.